This T cell receptor (beta chain) appears in the sequencing data of a study of glioma-infiltrating T cells. TCR alpha and beta CDR3 regions were amplified from RNA using iRepertoire nested multiplex PCR. TCRdb redid the calling of the multiplex PCR reads with MiXCR, one entry per CDR3 protein. The data contain approximately 40,000 distinct CDR3 sequences, around 20% of them singletons. This CDR3 comprises 11 residues. The germline V and J ends were trimmed by 8 bases and 11 bases, with 15 bases remaining between them. CDR1 SEHNR and CDR2 FQNEAQ come from the germline V gene (reference sequence). This clonotype appeared many times.

This TCR was recovered from a human donor with low-grade glioma or glioblastoma, undergoing nonglioma brain surgery, or in good health (not recorded which). The chain combines TRBV7-9 with TRBJ1-1, with unresolved D. The sequencing sample was made of glioma tissue, nonneoplastic brain tissue, or PBMCs (not recorded which). The CDR3, as DNA: TGTGCCAGCGCGGCAGTCACTGGGGCTTTCTTT. As protein: CASAAVTGAFF.